This entry lists 5 T cell receptor beta chains sequenced from one sample in a study of identical twins. Via MiXCR, TCRdb re-called the 5' RACE reads, giving one row per CDR3 protein. The sample holds approximately 300,000 distinct CDR3 sequences, roughly 10% seen once. The same sample was also used in a study of yellow fever vaccine responses in identical twins.

The sample consisted of CD8+ T cells sorted from blood. These receptors all come from a woman between 18 and 30 years old in good health.

The chain has TRBV7-9 and TRBJ2-5, with a tentative D call TRBD1 (6 bases). Germline V gene data show CDR1 as SEHNR and CDR2 as FQNEAQ (reference sequence). The CDR3 runs 16 residues. Deletions cut 5 bases from V and 1 base from J, with 17 bases between. CDR3 loop: CASSARSGVFQETQYF. CDR3 in DNA: TGTGCCAGCAGCGCACGATCAGGGGTGTTCCAAGAGACCCAGTACTTC.

This clonotype was seen a handful of times. The rearrangement joins TRBV10-3 to TRBJ2-2; 9 bases line up with TRBD2. Germline V gene data show CDR1 as ENHRY and CDR2 as SYGVKD. V lost 6 bases to trimming and J lost 2 bases; unmatched junction nucleotides: 1. This CDR3 region has 14 residues. CDR3 sequence: CAIRRGGNTGELFF. The DNA for the CDR3 is TGTGCCATCAGGCGGGGGGGTAACACCGGGGAGCTGTTTTTT.

The chain couples TRBV7-9 to TRBJ2-7, with D perhaps TRBD1 or TRBD2 (6 bases each). There are 15 residues in the CDR3. Germline values: CDR1 SEHNR, CDR2 FQNEAQ (reference sequence). Trimming took off 8 bases at V and 1 base at J, with 18 bases between the two ends. The CDR3 loop reads CASSGQGGPSYEQYF. In DNA form, the CDR3 reads TGTGCCAGCTCCGGGCAAGGGGGGCCGTCCTACGAGCAGTACTTC.

J is TRBJ1-1 and V is TRBV27; D remains ambiguous. Trimming left V 5 bases short and J 1 base short, with 8 bases between. The CDR3 has 13 amino acids. Germline CDR1 reads MNHEY; CDR2 reads SMNVEV (reference sequence). The CDR3 DNA is TGTGCCAGCAGTATAACAGCGAACACTGAAGCTTTCTTT. Its protein is CASSITANTEAFF.

The chain joins TRBV4-1 to TRBJ2-2; D ambiguous. CDR1 and CDR2 from the germline V gene are MGHRA and YSYEKL. The germline V and J ends were trimmed by 7 bases and 1 base, with 10 bases remaining between them. CDR3 length equals 14 residues. The CDR3 DNA sequence: TGCGCCAGCAAGGACGGTATGAACACCGGGGAGCTGTTTTTT. Amino acid sequence: CASKDGMNTGELFF.